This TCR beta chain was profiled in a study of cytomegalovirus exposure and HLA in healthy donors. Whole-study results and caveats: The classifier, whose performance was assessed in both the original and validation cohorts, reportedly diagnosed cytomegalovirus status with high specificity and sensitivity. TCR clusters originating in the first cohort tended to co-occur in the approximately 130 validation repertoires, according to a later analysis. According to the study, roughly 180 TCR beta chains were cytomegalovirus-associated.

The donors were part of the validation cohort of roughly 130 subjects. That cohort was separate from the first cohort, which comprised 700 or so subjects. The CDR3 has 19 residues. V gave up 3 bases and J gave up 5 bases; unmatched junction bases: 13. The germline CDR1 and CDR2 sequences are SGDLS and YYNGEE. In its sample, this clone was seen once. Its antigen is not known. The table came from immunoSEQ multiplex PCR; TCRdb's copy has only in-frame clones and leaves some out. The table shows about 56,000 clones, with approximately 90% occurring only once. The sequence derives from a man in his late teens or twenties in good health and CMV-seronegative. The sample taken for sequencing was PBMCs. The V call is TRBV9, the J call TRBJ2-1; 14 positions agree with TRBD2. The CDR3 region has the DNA TGTGCCAGCAGCGACCGCCTGGGACTAGCGGGAGTAGGCGACAATGAGCAGTTCTTC. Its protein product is CASSDRLGLAGVGDNEQFF.